The rows below give T cell receptor beta chains drawn from one sample of a study of T-cell memory formation after mild COVID-19. TCRdb itself ran the 5' RACE reads through MiXCR, one entry per CDR3 protein. Here the sample spans around 340,000 distinct CDR3 sequences, roughly 13% being singletons. The specimen was PBMCs or a T cell subset sorted from them (not recorded which). The source of these receptors is a man between 18 and 29 years old who had mild COVID-19 (a few samples of this study predate the infection). Cell type and time point are not known. CDR3s include the opening cysteine and the closing phenylalanine or tryptophan. A D gene is named only where the DNA matches it firmly. Clone size, where shown, is once, few, many, or a class for clones that have expanded.

cdr3_length: 13
d_call: TRBD1
j_call: TRBJ1-5
v_call: TRBV20-1
clone_size: .
cdr3_aa: CSAPTGAYQPQHF
cdr3_nt: TGCAGTGCCCCGACAGGGGCTTATCAGCCCCAGCATTTT

cdr3_length: 16
d_call: TRBD2
j_call: TRBJ2-1
v_call: TRBV28
clone_size: few
cdr3_aa: CASSSYTSGGAFGQFF
cdr3_nt: TGTGCCAGCAGTTCATACACTAGCGGGGGGGCCTTTGGGCAGTTCTTC

cdr3_length: 14
d_call: .
j_call: TRBJ2-3
v_call: TRBV2
clone_size: .
cdr3_aa: CASRPSTGTDTQYF
cdr3_nt: TGTGCCAGCAGGCCGAGTACCGGCACAGATACGCAGTATTTT

cdr3_length: 15
d_call: TRBD2
j_call: TRBJ2-4
v_call: TRBV2
clone_size: few
cdr3_aa: CACRTSGPPKNIQYF
cdr3_nt: TGTGCCTGTAGGACTAGCGGGCCCCCCAAAAACATTCAGTACTTC

cdr3_length: 16
d_call: TRBD1
j_call: TRBJ2-3
v_call: TRBV7-9
clone_size: few
cdr3_aa: CASSSGTGGLTDTQYF
cdr3_nt: TGTGCCAGCAGCTCGGGGACAGGGGGTTTGACAGATACGCAGTATTTT

cdr3_length: 15
d_call: TRBD1
j_call: TRBJ2-2
v_call: TRBV4-2
clone_size: .
cdr3_aa: CASSLGDSRTGELFF
cdr3_nt: TGTGCCAGCAGCCTAGGGGACAGCCGTACCGGGGAGCTGTTTTTT

cdr3_length: 15
d_call: .
j_call: TRBJ2-2
v_call: TRBV10-2
clone_size: few
cdr3_aa: CASSERAGRTGELFF
cdr3_nt: TGCGCCAGCAGTGAGCGGGCAGGGAGGACCGGGGAGCTGTTTTTT

cdr3_length: 15
d_call: .
j_call: TRBJ1-2
v_call: TRBV10-3
clone_size: .
cdr3_aa: CAITPDAGGLYGYTF
cdr3_nt: TGTGCCATCACCCCAGATGCCGGAGGACTCTATGGCTACACCTTC

cdr3_length: 12
d_call: .
j_call: TRBJ1-2
v_call: TRBV7-2
clone_size: .
cdr3_aa: CASSGQLIGYTF
cdr3_nt: TGTGCCAGCAGCGGGCAGTTGATCGGCTACACCTTC

cdr3_length: 14
d_call: .
j_call: TRBJ2-1
v_call: TRBV18
clone_size: few
cdr3_aa: CASSPSEGGNEQFF
cdr3_nt: TGTGCCAGCTCACCATCTGAGGGTGGCAATGAGCAGTTCTTC

cdr3_length: 13
d_call: TRBD1
j_call: TRBJ1-1
v_call: TRBV3-1
clone_size: few
cdr3_aa: CASSQVDRGLAFF
cdr3_nt: TGTGCCAGCAGCCAAGTTGACAGGGGACTGGCTTTCTTT

cdr3_length: 12
d_call: TRBD1
j_call: TRBJ1-2
v_call: TRBV27
clone_size: .
cdr3_aa: CASSSQGDGYTF
cdr3_nt: TGTGCCAGCAGTTCACAGGGGGATGGCTACACCTTC

cdr3_length: 15
d_call: TRBD1
j_call: TRBJ1-2
v_call: TRBV7-8
clone_size: .
cdr3_aa: CASSLGQGINYGYTF
cdr3_nt: TGTGCCAGCAGCTTGGGACAGGGTATTAACTATGGCTACACCTTC

cdr3_length: 13
d_call: .
j_call: TRBJ1-5
v_call: TRBV3-1
clone_size: .
cdr3_aa: CASSRDRSQPQHF
cdr3_nt: TGTGCCAGCAGCCGCGACAGATCTCAGCCCCAGCATTTT

cdr3_length: 18
d_call: .
j_call: TRBJ1-6
v_call: TRBV25-1
clone_size: .
cdr3_aa: CASSDGTARSSYNSPLHF
cdr3_nt: TGTGCCAGCAGTGACGGGACCGCTCGAAGCTCCTATAATTCACCCCTCCACTTT

cdr3_length: 14
d_call: .
j_call: TRBJ2-3
v_call: TRBV6-5
clone_size: few
cdr3_aa: CASSYGVEADTQYF
cdr3_nt: TGTGCCAGCAGTTACGGCGTAGAGGCAGATACGCAGTATTTT

cdr3_length: 15
d_call: .
j_call: TRBJ1-6
v_call: TRBV12-3/TRBV12-4
clone_size: few
cdr3_aa: CASSLGRVGNSPLHF
cdr3_nt: TGTGCCAGCAGTTTAGGCAGGGTAGGGAATTCACCCCTCCACTTT

cdr3_length: 13
d_call: .
j_call: TRBJ2-3
v_call: TRBV5-1
clone_size: many
cdr3_aa: CASSPGNTDTQYF
cdr3_nt: TGCGCCAGCAGCCCGGGGAACACAGATACGCAGTATTTT

cdr3_length: 15
d_call: .
j_call: TRBJ1-3
v_call: TRBV2
clone_size: .
cdr3_aa: CSSSEQGLGGNTIYF
cdr3_nt: TGTTCCAGCAGTGAACAGGGCTTAGGTGGAAACACCATATATTTT

cdr3_length: 13
d_call: .
j_call: TRBJ2-5
v_call: TRBV24-1
clone_size: .
cdr3_aa: CATSGGWQETQYF
cdr3_nt: TGTGCCACCAGTGGGGGGTGGCAAGAGACCCAGTACTTC

cdr3_length: 13
d_call: .
j_call: TRBJ1-2
v_call: TRBV12-3/TRBV12-4
clone_size: many
cdr3_aa: CASSLKGGYGYTF
cdr3_nt: TGTGCCAGCAGTTTGAAAGGGGGCTATGGCTACACCTTC

cdr3_length: 12
d_call: .
j_call: TRBJ1-5
v_call: TRBV15
clone_size: .
cdr3_aa: CATSRVGQPQHF
cdr3_nt: TGTGCCACAAGCAGAGTAGGTCAGCCCCAGCATTTT

cdr3_length: 16
d_call: TRBD2
j_call: TRBJ2-7
v_call: TRBV4-3
clone_size: few
cdr3_aa: CASSQGLAGGHREQYF
cdr3_nt: TGCGCCAGCAGCCAAGGACTAGCGGGGGGGCATAGGGAGCAGTACTTC

cdr3_length: 13
d_call: .
j_call: TRBJ1-1
v_call: TRBV27
clone_size: .
cdr3_aa: CASSLYGYTEAFF
cdr3_nt: TGTGCCAGCAGTTTATATGGATACACTGAAGCTTTCTTT

cdr3_length: 13
d_call: .
j_call: TRBJ1-6
v_call: TRBV5-1
clone_size: many
cdr3_aa: CASSSQGNSPLHF
cdr3_nt: TGCGCCAGCAGCTCTCAGGGGAATTCACCCCTCCACTTT

cdr3_length: 15
d_call: .
j_call: TRBJ2-3
v_call: TRBV6-1
clone_size: many
cdr3_aa: CASSDGQAHTDTQYF
cdr3_nt: TGTGCCAGCAGTGACGGGCAGGCCCACACAGATACGCAGTATTTT

cdr3_length: 14
d_call: .
j_call: TRBJ1-2
v_call: TRBV6-6
clone_size: .
cdr3_aa: CASSYDPANYGYTF
cdr3_nt: TGTGCCAGCAGTTACGATCCAGCTAACTATGGCTACACCTTC

cdr3_length: 17
d_call: TRBD1
j_call: TRBJ2-7
v_call: TRBV5-1
clone_size: .
cdr3_aa: CASSGGAPGTAVYEQYF
cdr3_nt: TGCGCCAGCAGCGGTGGTGCCCCCGGGACAGCTGTTTACGAGCAGTACTTC

cdr3_length: 19
d_call: .
j_call: TRBJ2-3
v_call: TRBV4-3
clone_size: .
cdr3_aa: CASSQDPTRSGGGTDTQYF
cdr3_nt: TGCGCCAGCAGCCAAGACCCCACTAGATCCGGCGGGGGCACAGATACGCAGTATTTT

cdr3_length: 14
d_call: TRBD2
j_call: TRBJ2-3
v_call: TRBV10-3
clone_size: few
cdr3_aa: CAISDGGGGDTQYF
cdr3_nt: TGTGCCATCAGTGACGGCGGGGGGGGAGATACGCAGTATTTT

cdr3_length: 15
d_call: .
j_call: TRBJ1-5
v_call: TRBV7-6
clone_size: few
cdr3_aa: CASSLVAGSDQPQHF
cdr3_nt: TGTGCCAGCAGCTTAGTCGCAGGGAGTGATCAGCCCCAGCATTTT

cdr3_length: 15
d_call: .
j_call: TRBJ1-5
v_call: TRBV4-2
clone_size: .
cdr3_aa: CASSQDGAENQPQHF
cdr3_nt: TGTGCCAGCAGCCAAGATGGGGCAGAGAATCAGCCCCAGCATTTT

cdr3_length: 14
d_call: .
j_call: TRBJ2-3
v_call: TRBV5-5
clone_size: .
cdr3_aa: CASSFRTSTDTQYF
cdr3_nt: TGTGCCAGCAGCTTCCGAACTAGCACAGATACGCAGTATTTT

cdr3_length: 13
d_call: .
j_call: TRBJ2-5
v_call: TRBV5-4
clone_size: many
cdr3_aa: CASSPRGSETQYF
cdr3_nt: TGTGCCAGCAGCCCACGGGGGTCAGAGACCCAGTACTTC

cdr3_length: 16
d_call: .
j_call: TRBJ1-2
v_call: TRBV20-1
clone_size: few
cdr3_aa: CSAWDGNFADNYGYTF
cdr3_nt: TGCAGTGCTTGGGACGGAAACTTCGCCGATAACTATGGCTACACCTTC

cdr3_length: 14
d_call: .
j_call: TRBJ2-2
v_call: TRBV7-2
clone_size: few
cdr3_aa: CASSPIRGAGELFF
cdr3_nt: TGTGCCAGCAGCCCCATAAGGGGGGCCGGGGAGCTGTTTTTT

cdr3_length: 14
d_call: TRBD1
j_call: TRBJ1-1
v_call: TRBV6-6
clone_size: few
cdr3_aa: CASYRDRDNTEAFF
cdr3_nt: TGTGCCAGTTACCGGGACAGGGATAACACTGAAGCTTTCTTT

cdr3_length: 17
d_call: .
j_call: TRBJ2-1
v_call: TRBV5-5
clone_size: many
cdr3_aa: CASSPLAAGSSYNEQFF
cdr3_nt: TGTGCCAGCAGCCCCTTGGCCGCAGGGAGCTCCTACAATGAGCAGTTCTTC

cdr3_length: 16
d_call: .
j_call: TRBJ1-2
v_call: TRBV5-8
clone_size: .
cdr3_aa: CASSLGGSGLGFGYTF
cdr3_nt: TGTGCCAGCAGCTTGGGCGGGAGCGGATTGGGTTTTGGCTACACCTTC

cdr3_length: 16
d_call: .
j_call: TRBJ1-6
v_call: TRBV18
clone_size: many
cdr3_aa: CASSVRMEAWNSPLHF
cdr3_nt: TGTGCCAGCTCTGTCAGGATGGAGGCTTGGAATTCACCCCTCCACTTT

cdr3_length: 17
d_call: TRBD1
j_call: TRBJ2-7
v_call: TRBV6-1
clone_size: .
cdr3_aa: CASSSGTGYLYSYEQYF
cdr3_nt: TGTGCCAGCAGTTCCGGGACAGGCTACCTATACTCCTACGAGCAGTACTTC

cdr3_length: 16
d_call: .
j_call: TRBJ1-1
v_call: TRBV5-1
clone_size: .
cdr3_aa: CASSLANVAGATEAFF
cdr3_nt: TGCGCCAGCAGCTTGGCTAACGTGGCAGGGGCCACTGAAGCTTTCTTT

cdr3_length: 14
d_call: .
j_call: TRBJ2-7
v_call: TRBV6-5
clone_size: few
cdr3_aa: CASSSQGQPYEQYF
cdr3_nt: TGTGCCAGCAGTTCCCAGGGGCAACCCTACGAGCAGTACTTC

cdr3_length: 17
d_call: TRBD2
j_call: TRBJ2-2
v_call: TRBV25-1
clone_size: .
cdr3_aa: CASSEIRLAGGTGELFF
cdr3_nt: TGTGCCAGCAGTGAAATCCGACTAGCGGGGGGTACCGGGGAGCTGTTTTTT

cdr3_length: 14
d_call: .
j_call: TRBJ2-3
v_call: TRBV28
clone_size: few
cdr3_aa: CASSSPGHTDTQYF
cdr3_nt: TGTGCCAGCAGTTCCCCGGGGCACACAGATACGCAGTATTTT

cdr3_length: 15
d_call: .
j_call: TRBJ2-3
v_call: TRBV12-3/TRBV12-4
clone_size: .
cdr3_aa: CATLYSAPSTDTQYF
cdr3_nt: TGTGCCACCCTATATAGCGCCCCAAGCACAGATACGCAGTATTTT

cdr3_length: 16
d_call: .
j_call: TRBJ1-4
v_call: TRBV4-1
clone_size: .
cdr3_aa: CASSLGTNREREKLFF
cdr3_nt: TGCGCCAGCAGCCTTGGTACGAACAGGGAACGAGAAAAACTGTTTTTT

cdr3_length: 20
d_call: .
j_call: TRBJ2-3
v_call: TRBV6-9
clone_size: few
cdr3_aa: CASRPADRGGIAGVTDTQYF
cdr3_nt: TGTGCCAGCAGACCAGCGGACAGGGGAGGAATAGCGGGAGTCACAGATACGCAGTATTTT

cdr3_length: 14
d_call: .
j_call: TRBJ1-5
v_call: TRBV2
clone_size: few
cdr3_aa: CASSEVRVDQPQHF
cdr3_nt: TGTGCCAGCAGTGAAGTCAGAGTTGATCAGCCCCAGCATTTT

cdr3_length: 16
d_call: TRBD1
j_call: TRBJ2-1
v_call: TRBV5-1
clone_size: many
cdr3_aa: CASSLDLPGQGNEQFF
cdr3_nt: TGCGCCAGCAGCTTGGATTTACCGGGACAGGGAAATGAGCAGTTCTTC

cdr3_length: 13
d_call: .
j_call: TRBJ1-2
v_call: TRBV7-8
clone_size: few
cdr3_aa: CASSLFPNYGYTF
cdr3_nt: TGTGCCAGCAGCTTATTTCCGAACTATGGCTACACCTTC

cdr3_length: 14
d_call: TRBD1
j_call: TRBJ2-1
v_call: TRBV20-1
clone_size: .
cdr3_aa: CSASNRGPSNEQFF
cdr3_nt: TGCAGTGCTAGTAACAGGGGCCCCAGCAATGAGCAGTTCTTC

cdr3_length: 14
d_call: TRBD1
j_call: TRBJ2-7
v_call: TRBV5-1
clone_size: .
cdr3_aa: CASMPGQGIDEQYF
cdr3_nt: TGCGCCAGCATGCCGGGACAGGGCATCGACGAGCAGTACTTC